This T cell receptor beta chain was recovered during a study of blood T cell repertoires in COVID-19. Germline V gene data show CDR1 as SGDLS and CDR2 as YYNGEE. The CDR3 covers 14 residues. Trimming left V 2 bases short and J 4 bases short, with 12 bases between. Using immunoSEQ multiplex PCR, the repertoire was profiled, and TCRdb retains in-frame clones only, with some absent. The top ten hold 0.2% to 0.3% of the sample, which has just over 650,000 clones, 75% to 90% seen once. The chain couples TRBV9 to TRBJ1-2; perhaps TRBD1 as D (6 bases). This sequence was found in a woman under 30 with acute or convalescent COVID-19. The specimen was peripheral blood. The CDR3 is CASSVGGGAYGYTF. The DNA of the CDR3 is TGTGCCAGCAGCGTTGGGGGCGGAGCCTATGGCTACACCTTC.